This note documents a single T cell receptor (beta chain) sequence. Its antigen is as yet unknown. The sample originates from a study of regulatory T cells in long-lasting Graves disease. Study outcomes and limitations: A greater number of public clonotypes (roughly 2,800) was shared by persistent patients than by new patients (around 960). Persistent disease preferred TRBV28, TRBJ1-2 and TRBJ2-5; new disease, TRBV20-1 and TRBJ2-1.

CDR1 MDHEN and CDR2 SYDVKM come from the germline V gene. CDR3 length equals 15 residues. The V gene lost 2 bases and the J gene lost 5 bases, with 13 bases spanning the gap. Arm-PCR of CDR3 regions and iRepertoire HTBI primers were used to build TCR beta libraries. MiXCR, run by TCRdb on the multiplex PCR reads, gives a single entry per CDR3 protein. The top ten hold roughly an eighth of the sample, which has a few hundred thousand distinct CDR3 sequences, roughly 23% seen once. As for time point: persistent/refractory GD, antithyroid drugs over 5 years with positive TRAb. TCR sequences were obtained from RNA taken from PBMCs. Diagnoses of Graves' disease were made by American Thyroid Association guidelines.

This chain uses TRBV28 with TRBJ2-1, with D perhaps matching TRBD1 (5 bases). The source was peripheral blood mononuclear cells (PBMCs), collected when the disease was refractory, from a patient treated with antithyroid drugs. The sequence derives from a female donor with Graves disease. CDR3 nucleotides: TGTGCCAGCAGTTTAGTTTTTGAACAGGACAATGAGCAGTTCTTC. Residues: CASSLVFEQDNEQFF.